The 32 T cell receptor beta chains in this list originate from one sample, sequenced in a study of blood T cell repertoires in COVID-19 (dated by TCRdb to 2018 to 2020). The library was obtained by the immunoSEQ multiplex PCR assay. Imported from immuneACCESS, the table was reduced by TCRdb to in-frame sequences with V and J called. These copies leave out some clones; in studies compared against another copy, an unresolved V gene accounts for under half, and the cause of the remainder is not known. The sample profile shows approximately 94,000 clones; just over 90% of them were found once. The biggest ten clones account for approximately 4.1% of the sample. Sequencing input: peripheral blood. Every receptor here comes from a woman between 45 and 65 years old in a cohort sampled during active COVID-19.

The gene calls are TRBV5-1 and TRBJ2-5, with 10 bases aligning to TRBD2. The CDR3 contains 14 residues. J lost 4 bases, V lost 5 bases, and 5 bases had no gene match. Per the germline V gene, CDR1 is SGHRS and CDR2 is YFSETQ. This CDR3 reads CASRERGGGETQYF. In DNA, the CDR3 is TGCGCCAGCAGGGAGCGGGGGGGCGGAGAGACCCAGTACTTC.

The J gene is TRBJ2-7, the V gene TRBV21-1; no check of the table's D call, TRBD1, against the DNA was made. TRBV21-1 is a documented pseudogene. This CDR3 has 14 residues. The CDR3 loop is CASNRGRASYEQYF. In DNA form, the CDR3 reads TGTGCCAGCAACAGGGGCAGAGCGAGTTACGAGCAGTACTTC.

V usage is TRBV12-5 and J usage is TRBJ1-5, with TRBD1 matching 7 bases. V was clipped by 2 bases and J by 5 bases; unmatched bases: 9. This CDR3 spans 16 amino acids. The germline CDR1 and CDR2 sequences are LGHNT and FRNRAP. The CDR3 loop reads CASGLTRQGWYQPQHF. The CDR3 region has the DNA TGTGCTAGTGGTTTGACTCGACAGGGCTGGTATCAGCCCCAGCATTTT. The full variable domain, with the rest looked up from reference TRBV12-5 and TRBJ1-5, is DARVTQTPRHKVTEMGQEVTMRCQPILGHNTVFWYRQTMMQGLELLAYFRNRAPLDDSGMPKDRFSAEMPDATLATLKIQPSEPRDSAVYFCASGLTRQGWYQPQHFGDGTRLSIL.

The chain combines TRBV3-1 (or the pseudogene TRBV3-2) with TRBJ2-7, with D possibly matching TRBD2 (5 bases). CDR1 and CDR2 from the germline V gene are LGHDT and YNNKEL (reference sequence). This CDR3 comprises 20 residues. The V gene lost 1 base and the J gene lost 3 bases, with 28 bases spanning the gap. The CDR3 protein is CASSQVPRAAVAHSYYEQYF. In DNA, the CDR3 is TGTGCCAGCAGCCAAGTTCCTCGAGCGGCAGTGGCTCATTCCTACTACGAGCAGTACTTC.

This chain uses TRBV19 with TRBJ2-5; tentatively, D is TRBD2 (5 bases). The CDR3 extends over 16 amino acids. V gave up 4 bases and J gave up 7 bases, with 22 bases separating them. CDR1 and CDR2 from the germline V gene are LNHDA and SQIVND (reference sequence). For the CDR3, the DNA is TGTGCCAGTAGTAGTTGGGGAGCACTACGTTCTGGGACCCAGTACTTC. This codes for CASSSWGALRSGTQYF.

This chain connects TRBV6-5 to TRBJ1-1, with D perhaps matching TRBD1 (6 bases). The CDR3 totals 15 residues. V lost 6 bases and J lost 0, with 14 bases in between. Per the germline V gene, CDR1 is MNHEY and CDR2 is SVGAGI. In nucleotides, the CDR3 is TGTGCCAGCAGGGATACCGGGACACTGAACACTGAAGCTTTCTTT. This translates into CASRDTGTLNTEAFF.

The V call is TRBV19, the J call TRBJ2-5; the D gene is possibly TRBD2 (6 bases). Germline V gene sequence: CDR1 LNHDA, CDR2 SQIVND (reference sequence). Trimming removed 4 bases at V and 4 bases at J, with 10 bases between. The CDR3 totals 13 residues. This CDR3 is CASSRTGAETQYF. The CDR3, as DNA: TGTGCCAGTAGTAGGACGGGAGCAGAGACCCAGTACTTC.

The rearrangement uses TRBV15 and TRBJ2-4; 13 bases align to TRBD2. V shed 0 bases and J 1 base; nucleotides not matched to a gene: 9. The CDR3 runs 20 residues. Germline V CDR1 and CDR2: LNHNV, YYDKDF (reference sequence). The CDR3 sequence: CATSRDRTGLAGDAKNIQYF. The CDR3 DNA reads TGTGCCACCAGCAGAGATCGAACAGGACTAGCGGGGGATGCCAAAAACATTCAGTACTTC.

The chain joins TRBV19 to TRBJ1-4; the D gene is possibly TRBD1 (6 bases). With 4 bases removed from V and 8 bases from J, the gap between germline ends came to 14 bases. CDR1 LNHDA and CDR2 SQIVND come from the germline V gene (reference sequence). The CDR3 spans 14 residues. CDR3 amino acids: CASSKDRDREKLFF. Written as DNA, the CDR3 is TGTGCCAGTAGTAAGGACAGAGATCGAGAAAAACTGTTTTTT. Combining the CDR3 with reference TRBV19 and TRBJ1-4 gives the whole variable domain DGGITQSPKYLFRKEGQNVTLSCEQNLNHDAMYWYRQDPGQGLRLIYYSQIVNDFQKGDIAEGYSVSREKKESFPLTVTSAQKNPTAFYLCASSKDRDREKLFFGSGTQLSVL.

The V gene is TRBV11-2, the J gene TRBJ2-1; 9 nucleotides align to TRBD1. The CDR3 extends over 15 amino acids. V lost 7 bases and J lost 2; bases outside the gene matches: 6. The germline V gene encodes CDR1 SGHAT and CDR2 FQNNGV. Here the CDR3 DNA reads TGTGCCAGCAACCCACAGGGGGCGACCTACAATGAGCAGTTCTTC. Residues: CASNPQGATYNEQFF.

The V call is TRBV25-1, the J call TRBJ1-4, with D maybe TRBD1 (5 bases). Between the trimmed V and J ends, which lost 1 base and 5 bases, there was a span of 11 bases. Germline lookup yields CDR1 MGHDK and CDR2 SYGVNS. The CDR3 contains 15 residues. CDR3 protein: CASSESRGVNEKLFF. The CDR3 DNA reads as TGTGCCAGCAGTGAATCGCGGGGGGTAAATGAAAAACTGTTTTTT.

The V and J genes are TRBV9 and TRBJ2-1, with TRBD2 matching over 11 bases. CDR1 and CDR2 from the germline V gene are SGDLS and YYNGEE. The CDR3 totals 16 residues. V lost 0 bases and J lost 5; bases outside the gene matches: 4. CDR3 DNA: TGTGCCAGCAGCGTAGGGGGGACTAGCGGAGACAATGAGCAGTTCTTC. It is translated as CASSVGGTSGDNEQFF.

This clone was seen once. This chain connects TRBV11-2 to TRBJ1-1; D is unclear. V was pared by 6 bases and J by 1 base, with 9 bases between. There are 13 residues in the CDR3. Germline values: CDR1 SGHAT, CDR2 FQNNGV. The CDR3 is CASSLKRNTEAFF. The CDR3 coding sequence is TGTGCCAGCAGTTTAAAGAGGAACACTGAAGCTTTCTTT. Full variable domain (missing parts from reference TRBV11-2 and TRBJ1-1): EAGVAQSPRYKIIEKRQSVAFWCNPISGHATLYWYQQILGQGPKLLIQFQNNGVVDDSQLPKDRFSAERLKGVDSTLKIQPAKLEDSAVYLCASSLKRNTEAFFGQGTRLTVV.

The rearrangement joins TRBV6-5 to TRBJ2-1; D unresolved. Germline CDR1 is MNHEY and CDR2 is SVGAGI. The CDR3 extends over 13 amino acids. V was shortened by 4 bases and J by 10 bases, with 14 bases between the two germline ends. CDR3 region: CASSSSLDQEQFF. The CDR3 DNA is TGTGCCAGCAGTTCCTCCCTAGACCAAGAGCAGTTCTTC.

The chain has TRBV20-1 and TRBJ2-2, with D possibly being TRBD1 (6 bases). The CDR3 is 16 residues long. The V gene lost 3 bases and the J gene lost 4 bases, with 18 bases spanning the gap. Germline V gene lookup returns CDR1 DFQATT and CDR2 SNEGSKA (reference sequence). For the CDR3, the DNA is TGCAGTGCTAGTTCACCCGACAGGACGATCACCGGGGAGCTGTTTTTT. Protein: CSASSPDRTITGELFF.

The chain has TRBV24-1 and TRBJ2-5; TRBD1 agrees at 10 bases. Germline V CDR1 and CDR2: KGHDR, SFDVKD. The junction had 9 bases not matched to a gene; V was cut back by 7 bases and J by 5 bases. This CDR3 is 15 amino acids long. The CDR3 loop is CATSDGTGAMETQYF. The CDR3 region has the DNA TGTGCCACCAGCGACGGGACAGGGGCAATGGAGACCCAGTACTTC.

The rearrangement joins TRBV2 to TRBJ1-5, with D possibly matching TRBD1 (6 bases). The V end lost 6 bases, the J end lost 7 bases, and 10 bases lay between the germline ends. This CDR3 has 12 amino acids. From germline, CDR1 is SNHLY and CDR2 FYNNEI. The CDR3 DNA reads TGTGCCAGCAGCATGGGACAACAGCCCCAGCATTTT. The encoded protein is CASSMGQQPQHF. Variable domain in full (rest from reference TRBV2 and TRBJ1-5): EPEVTQTPSHQVTQMGQEVILRCVPISNHLYFYWYRQILGQKVEFLVSFYNNEISEKSEIFDDQFSVERPDGSNFTLKIRSTKLEDSAMYFCASSMGQQPQHFGDGTRLSIL.

This chain connects TRBV14 to TRBJ1-5, with TRBD1 as a possible D gene (5 bases). The CDR3 contains 16 residues. Trimming took 4 bases from V and 4 from J, leaving 17 bases between them. Germline V gives CDR1 SGHDN, CDR2 FVKESK. CDR3 in DNA: TGTGCCAGCAGCCTACCTCCCGTAGGGGATAATCAGCCCCAGCATTTT. Its protein is CASSLPPVGDNQPQHF. The whole variable domain, filled in from reference TRBV14 and TRBJ1-5, reads EAGVTQFPSHSVIEKGQTVTLRCDPISGHDNLYWYRRVMGKEIKFLLHFVKESKQDESGMPNNRFLAERTGGTYSTLKVQPAELEDSGVYFCASSLPPVGDNQPQHFGDGTRLSIL.

The V call is TRBV5-6, the J call TRBJ1-1; unclear D gene. CDR1 and CDR2 (germline): SGHDT, YYEEEE. The CDR3 is made up of 15 amino acids. The V end lost 4 bases, the J end lost 5 bases, and 18 bases lay between the germline ends. The CDR3 protein is CASSIRTGGGTEAFF. CDR3 coding DNA: TGTGCCAGCAGCATACGGACCGGTGGAGGGACTGAAGCTTTCTTT. Using reference TRBV5-6 and TRBJ1-1 for the parts outside the CDR3, the full variable domain is DAGVTQSPTHLIKTRGQQVTLRCSPKSGHDTVSWYQQALGQGPQFIFQYYEEEERQRGNFPDRFSGHQFPNYSSELNVNALLLGDSALYLCASSIRTGGGTEAFFGQGTRLTVV.

V is TRBV7-9 and J is TRBJ1-2; tentative D call: TRBD1 (6 bases). Germline CDR1 reads SEHNR; CDR2 reads FQNEAQ (reference sequence). The CDR3 has 14 amino acids. V shed 5 bases and J shed 4 bases, with 14 bases lying between them. The DNA of the CDR3 is TGTGCCAGCAGCCCTGCGGACAGCCTCTATGGCTACACCTTC. Encoded protein: CASSPADSLYGYTF.

This chain joins TRBV2 and TRBJ1-3; D is uncertain. Per the germline V gene, CDR1 is SNHLY and CDR2 is FYNNEI. The CDR3 is made up of 12 amino acids. Between the trimmed V and J ends, which lost 8 bases and 0 bases, there was a span of 5 bases. In nucleotides, the CDR3 is TGTGCCAGCTCTTTCTCTGGAAACACCATATATTTT. It codes for CASSFSGNTIYF.

The V call is TRBV4-1, the J call TRBJ2-2; 7 bases match TRBD1. J gave up 1 base and V 1 base, and 6 bases lay outside the gene matches. The CDR3 loop spans 17 amino acids. Looked up from germline, CDR1 is MGHRA and CDR2 is YSYEKL. CDR3 sequence reads: CASSQGSGTVNTGELFF. As DNA, the CDR3 is TGCGCCAGCAGCCAAGGGTCGGGGACAGTGAACACCGGGGAGCTGTTTTTT.

This chain links TRBV5-1 with TRBJ2-5; D is unresolved. This CDR3 contains 13 residues. Trimming shortened V by 6 bases and J by 7 bases, and 16 bases separated the two germline ends. Per germline, CDR1 SGHRS and CDR2 YFSETQ. The CDR3 nucleotides read TGCGCCAGCATGGCTAGTGGAGACGGGACCCAGTACTTC. This translates into CASMASGDGTQYF.

The chain links TRBV6-5 to TRBJ2-7; D not resolved. This CDR3 is 16 amino acids long. Trimming left V 2 bases short and J 3 bases short, with 17 bases between. Germline CDR1 reads MNHEY; CDR2 reads SVGAGI. The CDR3 is CASSYGPPQLLYEQYF. The CDR3 coding sequence is TGTGCCAGCAGTTACGGTCCGCCTCAACTACTCTACGAGCAGTACTTC.

J is TRBJ2-1 and V is TRBV21-1; the table's D call TRBD2 went unverified against the DNA. TRBV21-1 is designated a pseudogene. The CDR3 spans 15 residues. The CDR3 DNA sequence: TGTGCCAGTGACGGGACTAGCGGGACTCGTAATGAGCAGTTCTTC. Encoded protein: CASDGTSGTRNEQFF.

V is TRBV2 and J is TRBJ1-2; D not resolved. CDR1 and CDR2 (germline): SNHLY, FYNNEI. The CDR3 totals 17 residues. V gave up 6 bases and J gave up 3 bases, with 23 bases separating them. CDR3 in amino acids: CASSVQTHGVSHYGYTF. The DNA for the CDR3 is TGTGCCAGCAGCGTCCAAACCCACGGGGTCAGCCACTATGGCTACACCTTC.

J is TRBJ2-2 and V is TRBV6-5; D not resolved. From germline, CDR1 is MNHEY and CDR2 SVGAGI. V was shortened by 7 bases and J by 5 bases, with 14 bases between the two germline ends. This CDR3 is 14 amino acids long. The CDR3 reads CASTWQVSTGELFF. For the CDR3, the DNA is TGTGCCAGCACGTGGCAGGTGTCGACCGGGGAGCTGTTTTTT.

This chain links TRBV5-8 with TRBJ1-6, with D hard to call. V was shortened by 3 bases and J by 9 bases, with 13 bases between the two germline ends. This CDR3 is built from 14 residues. Germline CDR1 is SGHTS and CDR2 is YDEGEE. The CDR3 region has the DNA TGTGCCAGCAGCTCACGTGTATACGGTTCACCCCTCCACTTT. This encodes CASSSRVYGSPLHF.

The chain has TRBV6-1 and TRBJ1-4; TRBD1 is a possible D gene (6 bases). The CDR3 is 13 amino acids. Deletions cut 2 bases from V and 13 bases from J, with 14 bases between. CDR1 is MNHNS and CDR2 is SASEGT in the germline V gene. In DNA, the CDR3 is TGTGCCAGCAGTGAAAATTTGGACAGAGGACTGTTTTTT. This translates into CASSENLDRGLFF.

The chain combines TRBV5-1 with TRBJ2-6; TRBD2 agrees at 7 bases. The V gene's germline CDR1 is SGHRS and CDR2 YFSETQ. The J segment lost 1 base and the V segment lost 4 bases, leaving 5 bases of the junction unmatched. The CDR3 runs 16 residues. In DNA, the CDR3 is TGCGCCAGCAGCCCCGACGGGAGGTCTGGGGCCAACGTCCTGACTTTC. It specifies CASSPDGRSGANVLTF.

The chain couples TRBV7-9 to TRBJ2-1; the D gene is possibly TRBD1 (5 bases). Trimming took 4 bases from V and 7 from J, leaving 17 bases between them. The CDR3 extends over 15 amino acids. CDR1 and CDR2 from the germline V gene are SEHNR and FQNEAQ (reference sequence). CDR3 nucleotides: TGTGCCAGCAGCTCCAATACCGACAGCCTAAATGAGCAGTTCTTC. Translation gives CASSSNTDSLNEQFF.

The rearrangement joins TRBV29-1 to TRBJ1-1; D gene unclear. Germline CDR1 reads SQVTM; CDR2 reads ANQGSEA. The length of the CDR3 is 14 residues. With 4 bases removed from V and 2 bases from J, the gap between germline ends came to 14 bases. The CDR3 region has the DNA TGCAGCGTTGGTCCACGGGGATCTAACACTGAAGCTTTCTTT. This sequence encodes CSVGPRGSNTEAFF.